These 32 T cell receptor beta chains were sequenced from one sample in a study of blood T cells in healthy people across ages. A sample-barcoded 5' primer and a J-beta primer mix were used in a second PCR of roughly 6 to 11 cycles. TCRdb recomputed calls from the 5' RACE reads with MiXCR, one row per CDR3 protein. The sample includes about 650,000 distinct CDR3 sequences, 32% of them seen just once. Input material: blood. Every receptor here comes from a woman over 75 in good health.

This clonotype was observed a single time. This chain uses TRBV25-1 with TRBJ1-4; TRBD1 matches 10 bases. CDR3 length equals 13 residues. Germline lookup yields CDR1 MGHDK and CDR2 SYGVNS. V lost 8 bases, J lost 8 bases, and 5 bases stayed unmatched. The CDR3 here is CASGTGEVEKLFF. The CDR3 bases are TGTGCCAGCGGGACAGGGGAAGTCGAAAAACTGTTTTTT.

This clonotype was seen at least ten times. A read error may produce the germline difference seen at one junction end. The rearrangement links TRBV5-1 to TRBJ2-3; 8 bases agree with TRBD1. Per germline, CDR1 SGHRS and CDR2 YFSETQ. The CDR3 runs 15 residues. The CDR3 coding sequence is TGTGCCAGCAGCTTAGATACAGGGGGGACAGATACGCAGTATTTT. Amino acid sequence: CASSLDTGGTDTQYF.

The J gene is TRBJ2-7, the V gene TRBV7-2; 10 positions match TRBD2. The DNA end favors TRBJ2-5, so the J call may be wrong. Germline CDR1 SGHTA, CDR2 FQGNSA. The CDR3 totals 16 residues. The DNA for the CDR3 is TGTGCCAGCAGCTTAGCGCTCAGCGGGGGGGGAGAGACCCAGTACTTC. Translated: CASSLALSGGGETQYF.

Written as DNA, the CDR3 is TGTGCCAGCAAGACTAGCGGGGGGACAGATACGCAGTATTTT. Translating gives CASKTSGGTDTQYF. The chain carries TRBV3-1 and TRBJ2-3; TRBD2 matches 13 bases. Germline V gives CDR1 LGHDT, CDR2 YNNKEL (reference sequence). This CDR3 has 14 residues. Losses at the gene ends were 7 bases for V and 3 bases for J; bases not matched to a gene: 1.

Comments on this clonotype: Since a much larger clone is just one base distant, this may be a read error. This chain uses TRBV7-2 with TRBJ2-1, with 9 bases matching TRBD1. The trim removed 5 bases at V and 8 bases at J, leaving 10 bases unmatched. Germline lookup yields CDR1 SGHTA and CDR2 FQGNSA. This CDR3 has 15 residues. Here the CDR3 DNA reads TGTGCCAGCAGCCCGGGACAGGGAACTTACGATGAGCAGTTCTTC. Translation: CASSPGQGTYDEQFF.

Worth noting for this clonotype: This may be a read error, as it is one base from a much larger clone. The CDR3 region is CASSDQDRATDTQYF. The DNA for the CDR3 is TGTGCCAGCAGCGACCAGGACAGGGCCACAGATACGCAGTATTTT. This chain connects TRBV3-1 to TRBJ2-3; 8 nucleotides align to TRBD1. CDR1 is LGHDT and CDR2 is YNNKEL in the germline V gene (reference sequence). V dropped 5 bases and J dropped 2; count of bases not matched to a gene: 6. This CDR3 has 15 amino acids.

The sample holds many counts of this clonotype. The CDR3 DNA reads TGTGCCAGCAGTTTCAGGGGGCTAACCTACGAGCAGTACTTC. Translation gives CASSFRGLTYEQYF. The V and J genes are TRBV27 and TRBJ2-7; 8 positions agree with TRBD1. The CDR3 is 14 amino acids. V trimming: 3 bases; J trimming: 2 bases; junction bases outside the gene matches: 3. The germline CDR1 and CDR2 sequences are MNHEY and SMNVEV (reference sequence).

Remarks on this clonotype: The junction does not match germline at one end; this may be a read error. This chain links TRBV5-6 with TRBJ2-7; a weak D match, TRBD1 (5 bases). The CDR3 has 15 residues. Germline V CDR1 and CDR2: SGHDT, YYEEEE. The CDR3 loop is CAGSLVKGQNLVEYF. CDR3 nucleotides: TGTGCCGGCAGCTTGGTGAAGGGGCAGAACCTCGTGGAGTACTTC.

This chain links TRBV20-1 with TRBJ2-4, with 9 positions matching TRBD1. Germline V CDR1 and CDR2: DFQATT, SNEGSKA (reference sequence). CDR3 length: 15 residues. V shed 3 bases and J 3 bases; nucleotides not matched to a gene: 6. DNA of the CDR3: TGCAGTGCTAGGGTCCAGGGACAGGGCAAAAACATTCAGTACTTC. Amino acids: CSARVQGQGKNIQYF.

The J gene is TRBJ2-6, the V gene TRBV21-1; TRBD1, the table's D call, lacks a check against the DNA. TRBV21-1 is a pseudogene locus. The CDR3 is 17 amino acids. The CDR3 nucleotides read TGTGCCAGCAGCCTACGGACAGGGGGCGGTGGGGCCAACGTCCTGACTTTC. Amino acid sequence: CASSLRTGGGGANVLTF.

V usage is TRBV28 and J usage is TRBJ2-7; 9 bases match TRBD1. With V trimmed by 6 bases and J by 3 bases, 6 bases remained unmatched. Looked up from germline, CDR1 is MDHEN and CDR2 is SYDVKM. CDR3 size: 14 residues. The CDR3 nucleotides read TGTGCCAGCAGGAAACAGGGGGCTGGCTACGAGCAGTACTTC. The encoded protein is CASRKQGAGYEQYF.

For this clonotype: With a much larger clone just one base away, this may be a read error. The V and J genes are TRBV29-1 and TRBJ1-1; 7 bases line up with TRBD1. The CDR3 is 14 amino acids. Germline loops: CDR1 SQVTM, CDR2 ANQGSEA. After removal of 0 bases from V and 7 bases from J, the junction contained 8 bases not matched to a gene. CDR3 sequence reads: CSVEDFPGTDEAFF. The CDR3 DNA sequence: TGCAGCGTTGAAGATTTCCCCGGGACAGATGAAGCTTTCTTT. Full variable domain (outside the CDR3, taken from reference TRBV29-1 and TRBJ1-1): SAVISQKPSRDICQRGTSLTIQCQVDSQVTMMFWYRQQPGQSLTLIATANQGSEATYESGFVIDKFPISRPNLTFSTLTVSNMSPEDSSIYLCSVEDFPGTDEAFFGQGTRLTVV.

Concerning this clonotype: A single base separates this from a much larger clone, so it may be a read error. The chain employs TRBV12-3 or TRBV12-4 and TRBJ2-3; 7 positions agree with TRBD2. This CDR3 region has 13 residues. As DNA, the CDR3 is TGTGCCACCCACCAGGGAGGGATGGATACGCGGTATTTT. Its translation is CATHQGGMDTRYF.

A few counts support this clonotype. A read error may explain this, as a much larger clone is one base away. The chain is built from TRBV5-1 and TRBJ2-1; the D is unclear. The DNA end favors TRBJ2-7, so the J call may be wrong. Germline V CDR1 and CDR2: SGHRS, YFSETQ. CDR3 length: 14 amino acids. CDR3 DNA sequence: TGCGCCAGCAAAGTCCTTAATCAATACAATGAGCAGTACTTC. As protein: CASKVLNQYNEQYF.

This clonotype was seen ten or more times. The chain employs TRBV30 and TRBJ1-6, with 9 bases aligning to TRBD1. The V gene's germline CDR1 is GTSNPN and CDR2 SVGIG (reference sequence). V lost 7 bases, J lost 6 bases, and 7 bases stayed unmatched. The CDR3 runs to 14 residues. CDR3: CASPGQGPNSPLHF. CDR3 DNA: TGTGCCTCCCCAGGACAGGGGCCTAATTCACCCCTCCACTTT.

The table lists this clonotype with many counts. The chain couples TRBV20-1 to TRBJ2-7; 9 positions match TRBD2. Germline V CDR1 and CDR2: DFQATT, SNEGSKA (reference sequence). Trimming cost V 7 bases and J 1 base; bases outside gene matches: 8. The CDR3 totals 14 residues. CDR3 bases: TGCAGTGTTAAGGCGGGGGGGCGGTCCTACGAGCAGTACTTC. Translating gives CSVKAGGRSYEQYF.

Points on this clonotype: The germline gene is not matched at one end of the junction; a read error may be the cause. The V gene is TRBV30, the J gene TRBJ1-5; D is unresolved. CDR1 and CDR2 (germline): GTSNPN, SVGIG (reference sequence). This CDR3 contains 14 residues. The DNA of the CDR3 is TGTGCCTGGAGCCAGTCTCATTTCAATCAGCCCCGGCATTTT. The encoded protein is CAWSQSHFNQPRHF.

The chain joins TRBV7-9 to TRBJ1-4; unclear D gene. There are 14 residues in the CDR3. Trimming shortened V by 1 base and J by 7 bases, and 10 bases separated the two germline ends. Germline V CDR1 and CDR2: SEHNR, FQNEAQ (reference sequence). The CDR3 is CASSLGGLAEKLFF. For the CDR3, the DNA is TGTGCCAGCAGCTTAGGGGGATTGGCTGAAAAACTGTTTTTT.

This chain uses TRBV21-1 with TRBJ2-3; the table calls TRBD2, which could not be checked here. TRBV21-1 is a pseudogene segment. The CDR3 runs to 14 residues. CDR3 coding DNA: TGTGCCAGCAGTAGCGGGGAAAGCACAGATACGCAGTATTTT. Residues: CASSSGESTDTQYF.

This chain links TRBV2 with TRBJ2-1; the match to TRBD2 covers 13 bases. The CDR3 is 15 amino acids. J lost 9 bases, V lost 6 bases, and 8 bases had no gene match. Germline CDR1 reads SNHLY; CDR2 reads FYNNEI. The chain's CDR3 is CASRQTSGGPGEQFF. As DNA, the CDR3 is TGTGCCAGCAGACAGACTAGCGGGGGGCCGGGTGAGCAGTTCTTC. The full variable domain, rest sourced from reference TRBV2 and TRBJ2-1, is EPEVTQTPSHQVTQMGQEVILRCVPISNHLYFYWYRQILGQKVEFLVSFYNNEISEKSEIFDDQFSVERPDGSNFTLKIRSTKLEDSAMYFCASRQTSGGPGEQFFGPGTRLTVL.

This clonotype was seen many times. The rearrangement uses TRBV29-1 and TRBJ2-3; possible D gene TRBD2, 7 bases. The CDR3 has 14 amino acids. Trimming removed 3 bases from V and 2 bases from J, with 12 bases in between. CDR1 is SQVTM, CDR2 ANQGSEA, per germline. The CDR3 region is CSVDAGANTDTQYF. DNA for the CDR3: TGCAGCGTTGACGCGGGGGCCAACACAGATACGCAGTATTTT.

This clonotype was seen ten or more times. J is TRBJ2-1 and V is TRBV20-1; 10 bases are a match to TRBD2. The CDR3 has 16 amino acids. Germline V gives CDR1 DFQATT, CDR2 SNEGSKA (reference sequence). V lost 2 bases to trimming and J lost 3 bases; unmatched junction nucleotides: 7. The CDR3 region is CSARLLAGGNYNEQFF. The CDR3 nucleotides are TGCAGTGCTAGATTGTTAGCGGGGGGTAACTACAATGAGCAGTTCTTC.

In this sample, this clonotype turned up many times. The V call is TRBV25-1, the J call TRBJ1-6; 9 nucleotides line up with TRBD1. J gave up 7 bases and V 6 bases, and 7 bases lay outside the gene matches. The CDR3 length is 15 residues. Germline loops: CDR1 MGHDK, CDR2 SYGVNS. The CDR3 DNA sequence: TGTGCCAGCAGCTCGTGGGGACAGGGCAATTCACCCCTCCACTTT. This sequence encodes CASSSWGQGNSPLHF.

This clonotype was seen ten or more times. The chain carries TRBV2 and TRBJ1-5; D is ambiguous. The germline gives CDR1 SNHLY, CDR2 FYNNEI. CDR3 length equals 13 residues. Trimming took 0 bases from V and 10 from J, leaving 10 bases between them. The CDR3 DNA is TGTGCCAGCAGTGAAGCGTACACGGGACCCCAGCATTTT. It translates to CASSEAYTGPQHF.

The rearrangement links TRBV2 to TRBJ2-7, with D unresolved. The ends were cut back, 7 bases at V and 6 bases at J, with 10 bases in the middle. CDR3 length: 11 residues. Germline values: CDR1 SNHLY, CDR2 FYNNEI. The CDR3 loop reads CASNWYAEQYF. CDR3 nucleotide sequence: TGTGCCAGCAATTGGTACGCCGAGCAGTACTTC.

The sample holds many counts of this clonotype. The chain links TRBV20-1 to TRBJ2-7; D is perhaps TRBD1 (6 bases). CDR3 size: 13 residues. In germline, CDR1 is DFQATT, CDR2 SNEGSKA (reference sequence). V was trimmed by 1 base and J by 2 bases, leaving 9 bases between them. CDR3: CSARGDTTYEQYF. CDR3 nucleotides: TGCAGTGCTAGAGGGGACACGACCTACGAGCAGTACTTC.

The CDR3 loop is CASSSGQGYETQYF. The CDR3 region has the DNA TGTGCCAGCAGCTCTGGACAGGGATACGAGACCCAGTACTTC. J is TRBJ2-7 and V is TRBV7-9; 8 nucleotides align to TRBD1. Near its end, the DNA agrees better with TRBJ2-5, so the J call may be wrong. CDR3 length equals 14 residues. CDR1 is SEHNR and CDR2 is FQNEAQ in the germline V gene (reference sequence).

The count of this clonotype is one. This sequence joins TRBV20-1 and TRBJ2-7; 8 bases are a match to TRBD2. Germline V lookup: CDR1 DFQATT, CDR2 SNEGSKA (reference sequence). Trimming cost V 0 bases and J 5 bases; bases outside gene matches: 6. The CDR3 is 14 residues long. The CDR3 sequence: CSARDMSGRNEQYF. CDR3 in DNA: TGCAGTGCTAGAGACATGAGCGGGAGAAACGAGCAGTACTTC.

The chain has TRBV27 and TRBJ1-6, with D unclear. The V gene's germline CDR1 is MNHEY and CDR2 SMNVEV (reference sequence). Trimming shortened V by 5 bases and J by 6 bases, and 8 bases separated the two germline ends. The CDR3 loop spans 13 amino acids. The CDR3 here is CASSPESNSPLHF. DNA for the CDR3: TGTGCCAGCAGTCCAGAAAGTAATTCACCCCTCCACTTT.

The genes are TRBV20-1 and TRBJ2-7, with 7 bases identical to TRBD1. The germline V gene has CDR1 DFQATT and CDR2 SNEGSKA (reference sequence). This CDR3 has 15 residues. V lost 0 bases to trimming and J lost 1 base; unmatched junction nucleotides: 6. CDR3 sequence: CSARDRGRGSYEQYF. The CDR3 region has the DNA TGCAGTGCTAGAGATCGGGGCAGGGGGTCCTACGAGCAGTACTTC.

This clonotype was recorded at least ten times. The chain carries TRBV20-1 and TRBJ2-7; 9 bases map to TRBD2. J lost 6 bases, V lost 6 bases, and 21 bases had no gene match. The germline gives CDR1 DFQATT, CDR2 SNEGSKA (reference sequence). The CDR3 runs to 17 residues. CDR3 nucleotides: TGCAGTGCCCCACTGAAATTTCTAGCGGGGCCTGCGGGCGAGCAGTACTTC. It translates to CSAPLKFLAGPAGEQYF.

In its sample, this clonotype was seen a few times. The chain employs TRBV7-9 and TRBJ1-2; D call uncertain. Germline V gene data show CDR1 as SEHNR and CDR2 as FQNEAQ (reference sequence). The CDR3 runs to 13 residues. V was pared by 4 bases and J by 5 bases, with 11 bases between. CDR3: CASSSGPRYGYTF. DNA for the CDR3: TGTGCCAGCAGCTCCGGACCGCGATATGGCTACACCTTC.